This record covers a single T cell receptor (beta chain). Its target is not known. This record comes from a study of identical twins' blood T cells. The germline CDR1 and CDR2 sequences are SGDLS and YYNGEE. This CDR3 region has 12 residues. Trimming removed 4 bases from V and 5 bases from J; junction bases left unmatched: 2. Study-wide results and limits: Out-of-frame TCRbeta clonotypes reportedly had markedly more similar V usage in twins than unrelated donors.

A previously described protocol, modified, built RNA-based TCR cDNA libraries. Both ends of each TCR cDNA library bore sample-specific barcodes. One entry per CDR3 protein results from TCRdb running MiXCR on the 5' RACE reads. The table has 300,000 to 450,000 distinct CDR3 sequences, over 25% seen once. The V gene is TRBV9, the J gene TRBJ1-1, with 7 positions matching TRBD1. Sequencing was carried out using PBMCs. The sequence was obtained from a woman between 18 and 50 years old in good health. The CDR3 is CASSRGQTEAFF. The CDR3 DNA sequence: TGTGCCAGCAGCCGGGGACAGACTGAAGCTTTCTTT. Full variable domain (rest looked up from reference TRBV9 and TRBJ1-1): DSGVTQTPKHLITATGQRVTLRCSPRSGDLSVYWYQQSLDQGLQFLIQYYNGEERAKGNILERFSAQQFPDLHSELNLSSLELGDSALYFCASSRGQTEAFFGQGTRLTVV.